Below are 9 T cell receptor beta chains sequenced from a single sample in a study of identical twins. TCRdb passed the 5' RACE reads through MiXCR, listing each CDR3 protein once. This sample yields some 660,000 distinct CDR3 sequences, of which 8% to 9% are seen a single time; around 0.98% belongs to the top ten. These data were also filed under a second study, of yellow fever vaccine responses in identical twins.

Sequencing used PBMCs. The origin of the receptors is a woman aged 18 to 35 in good health.

This clonotype was seen ten or more times. The rearrangement joins TRBV12-3 or TRBV12-4 to TRBJ1-5; weak D call: TRBD1 (6 bases). V gave up 3 bases and J gave up 11 bases, with 14 bases separating them. The CDR3 sequence is 13 residues long. The CDR3 nucleotides are TGTGCCAGCAGTTTCGGGAGAGAGGGGGCCCAGCATTTT. It specifies CASSFGREGAQHF.

The V and J genes are TRBV20-1 and TRBJ2-5; D is possibly TRBD1 (5 bases). The V end was cut by 0 bases, the J end by 5 bases, with 19 bases between. Germline V gives CDR1 DFQATT, CDR2 SNEGSKA (reference sequence). The CDR3 is 16 amino acids. As DNA, the CDR3 is TGCAGTGCTAGAGAGCTGTCAGGGCGGTGGGTGGAGACCCAGTACTTC. It is translated as CSARELSGRWVETQYF.

In its sample, this clonotype was seen many times. The CDR3 DNA is TGCAGTGCCCGACTAGCGGGAGCCTACGAGCAGTACTTC. Protein sequence: CSARLAGAYEQYF. This chain uses TRBV20-1 with TRBJ2-7, with 12 bases fitting TRBD2. CDR3 length equals 13 residues. CDR1 is DFQATT and CDR2 is SNEGSKA in the germline V gene (reference sequence). Germline trimming cut 6 bases from V and 2 bases from J; bases unmatched to any gene: 2.

This clonotype was observed at least ten times. The rearrangement joins TRBV3-1 to TRBJ2-1; possible D gene TRBD2, 6 bases. Germline CDR1 reads LGHDT; CDR2 reads YNNKEL (reference sequence). Trimming stripped 5 bases from V and 0 bases from J, with 11 bases between. The CDR3 totals 15 residues. The CDR3 loop reads CASSSGGTSYNEQFF. In DNA form, the CDR3 reads TGTGCCAGCAGCTCCGGAGGGACCTCCTACAATGAGCAGTTCTTC.

This clonotype was seen many times. The chain is built from TRBV12-3 or TRBV12-4 and TRBJ1-1; 7 bases line up with TRBD1. With V trimmed by 8 bases and J by 6 bases, 15 bases remained unmatched. This CDR3 contains 15 residues. Here the CDR3 reads CASRPPQGGFSEAFF. CDR3 coding DNA: TGTGCCAGCCGTCCCCCGCAGGGGGGATTCTCTGAAGCTTTCTTT.

The table lists this clonotype with a count of one. The rearrangement links TRBV12-3 or TRBV12-4 to TRBJ2-1, with TRBD2 identical over 10 bases. The CDR3 totals 18 residues. The J segment lost 0 bases and the V segment lost 0 bases, leaving 5 bases of the junction unmatched. The CDR3 loop is CASSLAPSGSYSYNEQFF. The CDR3 nucleotides read TGTGCCAGCAGTTTAGCGCCTAGCGGGAGTTACTCCTACAATGAGCAGTTCTTC.

In this sample, this clonotype turned up many times. The genes are TRBV4-1 and TRBJ2-1; 12 bases are a match to TRBD2. V was pared by 1 base and J by 9 bases, with 10 bases of the junction left unmatched. CDR3 length equals 17 residues. Germline assignment: CDR1 MGHRA and CDR2 YSYEKL. The CDR3 region has the DNA TGCGCCAGCAGCCAAGTGGGACTAGCGGGCTCCTGGGCTGAGCAGTTCTTC. Translated, it gives CASSQVGLAGSWAEQFF.

This chain links TRBV3-1 with TRBJ2-7; perhaps D is TRBD1 or TRBD2 (6 bases each). The CDR3 has 14 residues. V lost 6 bases and J 2 bases, leaving 14 bases between the germline ends. Germline V CDR1 and CDR2: LGHDT, YNNKEL (reference sequence). In nucleotides, the CDR3 is TGTGCCAGCAGGGGCGGGGACAAGACCTACGAGCAGTACTTC. This sequence encodes CASRGGDKTYEQYF.

Only a few counts were recorded for this clonotype. The rearrangement joins TRBV5-1 to TRBJ2-2, with 10 bases fitting TRBD1. Germline V lookup: CDR1 SGHRS, CDR2 YFSETQ. V gave up 4 bases and J gave up 4 bases; unmatched junction bases: 10. The CDR3 has 17 amino acids. The CDR3 coding sequence is TGCGCCAGCAGCCTCCAGCCGGGACAGGGGACCACCGGGGAGCTGTTTTTT. It translates to CASSLQPGQGTTGELFF.